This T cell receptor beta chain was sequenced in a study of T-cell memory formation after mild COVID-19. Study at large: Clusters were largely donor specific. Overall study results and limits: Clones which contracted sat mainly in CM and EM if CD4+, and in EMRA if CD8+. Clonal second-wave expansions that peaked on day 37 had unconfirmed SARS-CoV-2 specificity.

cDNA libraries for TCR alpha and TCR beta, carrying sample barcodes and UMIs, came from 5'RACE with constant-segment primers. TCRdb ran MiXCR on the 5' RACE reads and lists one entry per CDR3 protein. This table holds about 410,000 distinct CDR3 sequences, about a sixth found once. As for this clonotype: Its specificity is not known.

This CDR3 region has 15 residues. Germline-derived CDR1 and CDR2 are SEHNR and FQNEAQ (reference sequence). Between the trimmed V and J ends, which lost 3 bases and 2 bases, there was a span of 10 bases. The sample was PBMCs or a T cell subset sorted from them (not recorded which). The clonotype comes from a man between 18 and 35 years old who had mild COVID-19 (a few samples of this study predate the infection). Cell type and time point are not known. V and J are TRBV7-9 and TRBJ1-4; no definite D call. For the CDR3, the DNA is TGTGCCAGCAGCTTTTCCAAGTGTACTAATGAAAAACTGTTTTTT. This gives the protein CASSFSKCTNEKLFF. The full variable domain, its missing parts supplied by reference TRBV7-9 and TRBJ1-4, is DTGVSQNPRHKITKRGQNVTFRCDPISEHNRLYWYRQTLGQGPEFLTYFQNEAQLEKSRLLSDRFSAERPKGSFSTLEIQRTEQGDSAMYLCASSFSKCTNEKLFFGSGTQLSVL.